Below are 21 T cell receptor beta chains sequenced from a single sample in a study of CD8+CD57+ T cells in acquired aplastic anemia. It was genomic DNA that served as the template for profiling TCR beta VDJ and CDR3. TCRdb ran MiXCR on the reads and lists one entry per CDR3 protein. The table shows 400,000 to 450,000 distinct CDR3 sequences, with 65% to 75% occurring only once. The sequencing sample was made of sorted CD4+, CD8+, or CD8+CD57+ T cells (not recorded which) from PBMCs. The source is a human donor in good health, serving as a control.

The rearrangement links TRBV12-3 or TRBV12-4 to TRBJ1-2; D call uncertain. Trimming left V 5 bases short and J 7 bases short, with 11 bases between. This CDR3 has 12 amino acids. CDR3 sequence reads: CASSRQIAGYTF. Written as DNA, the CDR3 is TGTGCCAGCAGTCGCCAGATTGCTGGCTACACCTTC.

CDR3 region: CASSAGRDNSPLHF. CDR3 coding DNA: TGTGCCAGCAGTGCCGGACGGGATAATTCACCCCTCCACTTT. The rearrangement uses TRBV2 and TRBJ1-6; unclear D gene. Germline loops: CDR1 SNHLY, CDR2 FYNNEI. The CDR3 consists of 14 residues. V shed 4 bases and J shed 5 bases, with 9 bases lying between them.

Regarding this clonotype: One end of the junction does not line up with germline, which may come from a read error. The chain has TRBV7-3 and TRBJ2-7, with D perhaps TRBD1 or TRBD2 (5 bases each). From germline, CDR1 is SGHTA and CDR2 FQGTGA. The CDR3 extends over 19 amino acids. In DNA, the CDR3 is TGCGCCAGCAGCTCGGCCGAGATATGGACGGGGCAGCCGCTCCGCGAGCAGTACTTC. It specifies CASSSAEIWTGQPLREQYF.

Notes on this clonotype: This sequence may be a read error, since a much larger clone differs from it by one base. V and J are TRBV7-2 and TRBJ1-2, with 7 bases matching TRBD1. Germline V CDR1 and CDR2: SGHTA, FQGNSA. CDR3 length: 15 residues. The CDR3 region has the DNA TGCGCCAGCAGTTCCCCGGGACAGAGCTTTCTTGGCTACACCTTC. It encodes CASSSPGQSFLGYTF.

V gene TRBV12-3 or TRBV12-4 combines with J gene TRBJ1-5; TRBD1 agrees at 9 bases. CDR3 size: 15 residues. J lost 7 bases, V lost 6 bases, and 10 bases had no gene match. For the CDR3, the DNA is TGTGCCAGCAGCCACCAACAGGGGGCGGGGCAGCCCCAGCATTTT. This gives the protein CASSHQQGAGQPQHF.

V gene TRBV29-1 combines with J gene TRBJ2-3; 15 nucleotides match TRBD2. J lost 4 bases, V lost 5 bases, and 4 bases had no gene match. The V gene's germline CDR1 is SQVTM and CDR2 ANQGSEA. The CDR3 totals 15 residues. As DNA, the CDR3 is TGCAGCGTTACCGGACTAGCGGGGGGGGCAGATACGCAGTATTTT. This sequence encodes CSVTGLAGGADTQYF.

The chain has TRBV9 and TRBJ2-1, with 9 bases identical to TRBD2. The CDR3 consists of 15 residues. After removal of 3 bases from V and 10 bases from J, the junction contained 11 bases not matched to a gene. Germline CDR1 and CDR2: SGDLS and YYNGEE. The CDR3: CASSARLAGTQEQFF. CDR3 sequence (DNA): TGTGCCAGCAGCGCCCGTCTAGCGGGGACGCAAGAGCAGTTCTTC.

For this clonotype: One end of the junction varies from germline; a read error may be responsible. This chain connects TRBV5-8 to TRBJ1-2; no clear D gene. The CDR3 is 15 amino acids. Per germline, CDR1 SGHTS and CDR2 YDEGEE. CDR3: CASATHRGLGYGYTF. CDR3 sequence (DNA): TGCGCCAGCGCTACGCACCGCGGGTTGGGCTATGGCTACACCTTC.

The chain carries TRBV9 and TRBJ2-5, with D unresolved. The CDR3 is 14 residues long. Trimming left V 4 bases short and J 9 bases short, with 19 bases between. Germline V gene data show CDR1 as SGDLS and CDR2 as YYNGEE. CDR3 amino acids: CASSQAATAPPQYF. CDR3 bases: TGTGCCAGCAGCCAAGCCGCTACTGCGCCCCCCCAGTACTTC.

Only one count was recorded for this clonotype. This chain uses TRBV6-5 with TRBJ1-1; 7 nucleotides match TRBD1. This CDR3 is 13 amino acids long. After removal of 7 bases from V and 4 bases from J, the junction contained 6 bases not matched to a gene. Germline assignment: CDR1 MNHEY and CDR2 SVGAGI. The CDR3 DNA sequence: TGTGCCAGCACCCCGACAGGGATCACTGAAGCTTTCTTT. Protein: CASTPTGITEAFF.

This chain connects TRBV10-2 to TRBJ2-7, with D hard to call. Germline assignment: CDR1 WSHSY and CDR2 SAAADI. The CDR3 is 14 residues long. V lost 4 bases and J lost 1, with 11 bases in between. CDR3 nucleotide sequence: TGCGCCAGCAGTGCCCCTTGGGAATCCTACGAGCAGTACTTC. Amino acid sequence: CASSAPWESYEQYF.

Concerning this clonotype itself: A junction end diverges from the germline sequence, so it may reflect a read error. CDR3 loop: CASSRDTGDELRAF. The CDR3 DNA sequence: TGTGCCAGCAGCCGGGACACAGGGGATGAGCTACGCGCATTC. The chain has TRBV7-9 and TRBJ1-2; TRBD1 agrees at 7 bases. CDR3 length: 14 residues. Germline V gene sequence: CDR1 SEHNR, CDR2 FQNEAQ (reference sequence).

CDR3 protein: CASRTGQPNTGELFF. The CDR3 DNA follows: TGCGCCAGCAGAACGGGACAGCCGAACACCGGGGAGCTGTTTTTT. The chain combines TRBV5-1 with TRBJ2-2; TRBD1 matches 7 bases. The germline V gene has CDR1 SGHRS and CDR2 YFSETQ. Losses at the gene ends were 5 bases for V and 0 bases for J; bases not matched to a gene: 4. The CDR3 is 15 amino acids.

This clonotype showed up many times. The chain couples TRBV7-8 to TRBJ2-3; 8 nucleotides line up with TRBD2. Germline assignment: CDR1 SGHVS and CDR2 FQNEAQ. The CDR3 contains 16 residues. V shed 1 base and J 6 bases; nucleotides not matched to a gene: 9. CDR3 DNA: TGTGCCAGCAGCTTAGATCCGGGGGGGCGTTTGGATACGCAGTATTTT. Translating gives CASSLDPGGRLDTQYF.

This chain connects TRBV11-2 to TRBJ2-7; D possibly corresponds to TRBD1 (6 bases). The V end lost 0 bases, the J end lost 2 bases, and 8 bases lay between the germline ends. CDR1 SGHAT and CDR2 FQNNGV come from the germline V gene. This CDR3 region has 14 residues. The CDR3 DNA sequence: TGTGCCAGCAGCTTAGATCAGGGGACCTACGAGCAGTACTTC. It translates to CASSLDQGTYEQYF. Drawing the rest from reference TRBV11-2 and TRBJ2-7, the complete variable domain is EAGVAQSPRYKIIEKRQSVAFWCNPISGHATLYWYQQILGQGPKLLIQFQNNGVVDDSQLPKDRFSAERLKGVDSTLKIQPAKLEDSAVYLCASSLDQGTYEQYFGPGTRLTVT.

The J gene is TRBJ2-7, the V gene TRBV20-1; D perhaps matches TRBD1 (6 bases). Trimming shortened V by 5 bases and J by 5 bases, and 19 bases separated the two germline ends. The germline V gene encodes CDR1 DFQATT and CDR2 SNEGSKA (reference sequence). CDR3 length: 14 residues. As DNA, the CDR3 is TGCAGTGCTGAGGGGGATCGACGGTTCCACGAGCAGTACTTC. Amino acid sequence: CSAEGDRRFHEQYF.

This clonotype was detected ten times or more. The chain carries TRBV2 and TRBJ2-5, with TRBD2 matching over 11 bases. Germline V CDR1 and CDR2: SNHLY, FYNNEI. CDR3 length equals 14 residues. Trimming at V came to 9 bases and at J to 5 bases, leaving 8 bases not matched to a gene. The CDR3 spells CARDARLAGETQYF. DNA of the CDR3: TGTGCCAGAGACGCGAGACTAGCGGGGGAGACCCAGTACTTC.

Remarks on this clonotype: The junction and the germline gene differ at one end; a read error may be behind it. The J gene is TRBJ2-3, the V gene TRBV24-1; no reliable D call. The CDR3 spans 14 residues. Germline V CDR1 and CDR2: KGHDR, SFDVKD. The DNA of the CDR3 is TGTGCCAGCAGTCACACCACGGTTGCGGATACGCAGTATTTT. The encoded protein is CASSHTTVADTQYF.

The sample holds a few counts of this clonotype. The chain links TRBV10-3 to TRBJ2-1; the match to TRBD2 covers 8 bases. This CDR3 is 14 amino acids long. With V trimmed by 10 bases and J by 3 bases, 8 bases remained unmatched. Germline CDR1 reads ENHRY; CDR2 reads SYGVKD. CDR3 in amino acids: CATAPGTSYNEQFF. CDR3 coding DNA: TGTGCCACCGCACCCGGGACTAGCTACAATGAGCAGTTCTTC.

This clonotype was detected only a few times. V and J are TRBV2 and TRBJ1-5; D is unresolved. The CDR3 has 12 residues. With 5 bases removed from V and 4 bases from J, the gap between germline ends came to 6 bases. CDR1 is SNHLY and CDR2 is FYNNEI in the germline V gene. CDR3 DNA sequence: TGTGCCAGCAGTTTACAGAATCAGCCCCAGCATTTT. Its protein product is CASSLQNQPQHF. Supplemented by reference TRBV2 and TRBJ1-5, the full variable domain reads EPEVTQTPSHQVTQMGQEVILRCVPISNHLYFYWYRQILGQKVEFLVSFYNNEISEKSEIFDDQFSVERPDGSNFTLKIRSTKLEDSAMYFCASSLQNQPQHFGDGTRLSIL.

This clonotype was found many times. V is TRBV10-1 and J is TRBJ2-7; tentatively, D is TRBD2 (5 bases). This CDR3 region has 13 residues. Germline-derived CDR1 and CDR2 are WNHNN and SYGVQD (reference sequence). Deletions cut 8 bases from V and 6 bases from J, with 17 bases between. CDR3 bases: TGCGCCAGCCGTAGTTCGCTCGCGGGCGAGCAGTACTTC. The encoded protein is CASRSSLAGEQYF.